The entry that follows covers one T cell receptor (beta chain) sequence. Its antigen is unidentified. Germline is not matched at one junction end, which may reflect a read error. This entry is derived from a study of tumor-infiltrating lymphocytes in primary liver carcinoma. Study observations and caveats: Among top clones, only about 7-25% appeared in all five tumor regions.

The CDR3 is made up of 12 amino acids. CDR1 and CDR2 from the germline V gene are LGHNA and YNFKEQ. TCR beta cDNA was made from 400 to 500 ng total RNA with a constant-region primer. Slightly modified ARM-PCR with three nested multiplex PCR rounds yielded TCR beta libraries. The first two PCR rounds, nine to ten cycles each, used TRBV1-TRBV30 forward primers and a C-beta reverse primer. TCRdb redid the calling of the multiplex PCR reads with MiXCR, one entry per CDR3 protein. The sample has about 35,000 distinct CDR3 sequences, around 74% seen once. Each 20-30 mg portion of unsorted bulk tissue served as the source for co-extraction of RNA and DNA. Resection treated the patients' primary liver carcinoma. Uniformly, tumor samples exhibited a viable tumor cell fraction exceeding 75%.

This clonotype was sampled from a man aged 40-49 years with primary liver carcinoma and hepatitis B virus infection. Sequencing used liver tumor tissue from sampling region 4. The sample's subset: tumor region T4, right-lateral pole. The chain couples TRBV4-2 to TRBJ2-7; D is unresolved. In DNA form, the CDR3 reads TGTGCCAGGAGCCAAGAAGCCCACGAGCAATACTTC. As protein: CARSQEAHEQYF.